This passage covers 12 T cell receptor beta chains from one sample sequenced in a study of blood T cell repertoires in COVID-19. Profiled with immunoSEQ multiplex PCR; TCRdb holds only in-frame clones, not every one. This repertoire shows about 110,000 clones, approximately 85% found once; its top ten account for 16%. Sequencing input: peripheral blood. These receptors all stem from an older woman with acute or convalescent COVID-19.

The chain joins TRBV18 to TRBJ2-1, with D perhaps TRBD2 (5 bases). V was trimmed by 3 bases and J by 5 bases, leaving 14 bases between them. The CDR3 has 15 amino acids. The germline CDR1 and CDR2 sequences are KGHSH and LQKENI. In DNA form, the CDR3 reads TGTGCCAGCTCACCTTGGGCGGGTCCTGACAATGAGCAGTTCTTC. Its translation is CASSPWAGPDNEQFF.

The gene calls are TRBV9 and TRBJ1-3; TRBD1 might be the D (5 bases). The V gene lost 1 base and the J gene lost 5 bases, with 13 bases spanning the gap. Germline lookup yields CDR1 SGDLS and CDR2 YYNGEE. CDR3 length equals 15 residues. The CDR3 is CASSVTGQGRNTIYF. The CDR3 nucleotides are TGTGCCAGCAGCGTAACGGGCCAGGGTAGAAACACCATATATTTT.

V and J are TRBV18 and TRBJ1-2; 10 bases match TRBD1. CDR3 size: 14 residues. The J segment lost 7 bases and the V segment lost 4 bases, leaving 6 bases of the junction unmatched. CDR1 is KGHSH, CDR2 LQKENI, per germline. The CDR3 loop reads CASSRQGANAGYTF. The CDR3 DNA is TGTGCCAGCTCACGACAGGGGGCGAATGCTGGCTACACCTTC.

The chain joins TRBV30 to TRBJ1-4; a possible D gene is TRBD1 (6 bases). The V gene lost 2 bases and the J gene lost 8 bases, with 18 bases spanning the gap. Germline V gene sequence: CDR1 GTSNPN, CDR2 SVGIG (reference sequence). The CDR3 runs to 15 residues. CDR3 in DNA: TGTGCCTGGAGTAGCGGGGGGGCCGGAGACGAAAAACTGTTTTTT. It encodes CAWSSGGAGDEKLFF.

The V gene is TRBV6-2 or TRBV6-3, the J gene TRBJ2-7; D is perhaps TRBD2 (6 bases). V was shortened by 5 bases and J by 6 bases, with 14 bases between the two germline ends. This CDR3 is built from 13 residues. CDR1 and CDR2 from the germline V gene are MNHEY and SVGEGT. The chain's CDR3 is CASSRGGSGEQYF. The CDR3 bases are TGTGCCAGCAGTCGGGGAGGAAGCGGCGAGCAGTACTTC.

This clone is a singleton in its sample. This chain uses TRBV5-6 with TRBJ2-1; D gene unclear. The germline V gene has CDR1 SGHDT and CDR2 YYEEEE. The CDR3 loop spans 15 amino acids. Trimming shortened V by 0 bases and J by 0 bases, and 7 bases separated the two germline ends. For the CDR3, the DNA is TGTGCCAGCAGCTTGGGTTCCAACTCCTACAATGAGCAGTTCTTC. Its protein is CASSLGSNSYNEQFF.

CDR3 sequence (DNA): TGTGCCTGGAGTGTACTTTCTGACAATGAGCAGTTCTTC. Translated, it gives CAWSVLSDNEQFF. The chain employs TRBV30 and TRBJ2-1, with D uncertain. Germline-derived CDR1 and CDR2 are GTSNPN and SVGIG (reference sequence). The CDR3 contains 13 residues. Trimming cost V 0 bases and J 5 bases, with 8 bases left between them. The entire variable domain, with the rest obtained from reference TRBV30 and TRBJ2-1, is as follows: SQTIHQWPATLVQPVGSPLSLECTVEGTSNPNLYWYRQAAGRGLQLLFYSVGIGQISSEVPQNLSASRPQDRQFILSSKKLLLSDSGFYLCAWSVLSDNEQFFGPGTRLTVL.

The chain couples TRBV9 to TRBJ2-3, with TRBD1 identical over 9 bases. J gave up 2 bases and V 3 bases, and 7 bases lay outside the gene matches. Per the germline V gene, CDR1 is SGDLS and CDR2 is YYNGEE. This CDR3 spans 16 amino acids. The CDR3 DNA is TGTGCCAGCAGCGCCTCCGGGACAGGGCTCACAGATACGCAGTATTTT. Amino acid sequence: CASSASGTGLTDTQYF.

The J gene is TRBJ2-6, the V gene TRBV2, with D possibly matching TRBD1 (6 bases). The ends were cut back, 10 bases at V and 8 bases at J, with 18 bases in the middle. The CDR3 is 14 amino acids. Germline CDR1 and CDR2: SNHLY and FYNNEI. The CDR3 is CAITRTRGTNVLTF. In DNA, the CDR3 is TGTGCCATCACTCGTACCAGGGGCACCAACGTCCTGACTTTC.

V and J are TRBV15 and TRBJ1-3; 8 nucleotides agree with TRBD1. Trimming took 8 bases from V and 3 from J; bases not matched to a gene: 6. The CDR3 has 14 residues. Germline CDR1 reads LNHNV; CDR2 reads YYDKDF (reference sequence). The CDR3, as DNA: TGTGCCACCGGGAGCAGGGGGCTTGGAAACACCATATATTTT. Amino acids: CATGSRGLGNTIYF. The full variable domain, completed using reference TRBV15 and TRBJ1-3, is DAMVIQNPRYQVTQFGKPVTLSCSQTLNHNVMYWYQQKSSQAPKLLFHYYDKDFNNEADTPDNFQSRRPNTSFCFLDIRSPGLGDTAMYLCATGSRGLGNTIYFGEGSWLTVV.

This clone was seen only once. The chain employs TRBV12-3 or TRBV12-4 and TRBJ1-1; D unclear. With 5 bases removed from V and 0 bases from J, the gap between germline ends came to 7 bases. The CDR3 covers 13 residues. CDR3 sequence (DNA): TGTGCCAGCAGTCCTCAGGTGAACACTGAAGCTTTCTTT. It specifies CASSPQVNTEAFF.

This clone has a handful of counts. V and J are TRBV3-1 (or the pseudogene TRBV3-2) and TRBJ2-1; a possible D gene is TRBD1 (6 bases). Germline CDR1 reads LGHDT; CDR2 reads YNNKEL (reference sequence). This CDR3 contains 15 residues. V lost 3 bases and J lost 3, with 12 bases in between. The chain's CDR3 is CASSHFRDNYNEQFF. The CDR3 DNA sequence: TGTGCCAGCAGCCACTTCCGGGACAACTACAATGAGCAGTTCTTC.